Below, 10 T cell receptor beta chains from the same sample are listed, as sequenced in a study of breast tumors, draining lymph nodes, adjacent tissues. Breast cancer patients provided tissue from their axillary draining lymph nodes. TCRdb independently ran MiXCR on the multiplex PCR reads; one entry per CDR3 protein. The data hold fewer than 250,000 distinct CDR3 sequences, with roughly 32% observed a single time. The specimen sequenced was axillary lymph node tissue. The receptors originated from a female donor with breast cancer. Some clones in this sample may be carry-over from other donors' samples.

The table lists this clonotype with many counts. This chain uses TRBV19 with TRBJ2-7; no clear D gene. This CDR3 has 14 amino acids. Trimming pared 3 bases from V and 2 bases from J, leaving 11 bases between. Germline loops: CDR1 LNHDA, CDR2 SQIVND (reference sequence). This chain's CDR3 is CASSIGRQAYEQYF. CDR3 nucleotide sequence: TGTGCCAGTAGTATTGGTAGGCAGGCCTACGAGCAGTACTTC.

This clonotype was counted at least ten times. The junction differs from germline at one of its ends, possibly a read error. CDR3 in amino acids: CATRRELGTGELFF. The CDR3 nucleotides read TGTGCCACCCGCAGGGAGTTAGGCACCGGGGAGCTGTTTTTT. This sequence joins TRBV15 and TRBJ2-2; D is possibly TRBD1 or TRBD2 (5 bases each). The CDR3 length is 14 residues. Germline V gene data show CDR1 as LNHNV and CDR2 as YYDKDF (reference sequence).

The V and J genes are TRBV2 and TRBJ2-1, with D uncertain. The CDR3 totals 13 residues. Germline CDR1 and CDR2: SNHLY and FYNNEI. This CDR3 reads CARRAPLYNEQFF. The CDR3 region has the DNA TGTGCTAGACGGGCTCCGCTATACAATGAGCAGTTCTTC.

This clonotype came up many times. The rearrangement links TRBV20-1 to TRBJ2-7; 7 nucleotides agree with TRBD2. The ends lost 1 base at V and 6 bases at J; junction bases unmatched: 12. The germline gives CDR1 DFQATT, CDR2 SNEGSKA (reference sequence). This CDR3 contains 15 residues. Written as DNA, the CDR3 is TGCAGTGCTAGAGCTTCTCAAGGGCGGGGGAGCGAGCAGTACTTC. Translation: CSARASQGRGSEQYF.

The table lists this clonotype with many counts. CDR3 coding DNA: TGTGCCAGCAGCTTCAGCGGGAGGGAATCCTACGAGCAGTACTTC. It yields the protein CASSFSGRESYEQYF. The V gene is TRBV11-2, the J gene TRBJ2-7; 10 bases are a match to TRBD2. V lost 3 bases and J lost 1; bases outside the gene matches: 3. Germline V gene sequence: CDR1 SGHAT, CDR2 FQNNGV. The CDR3 length is 15 residues.

The rearrangement links TRBV7-8 to TRBJ1-6, with D hard to call. CDR3 length: 13 amino acids. The germline V gene encodes CDR1 SGHVS and CDR2 FQNEAQ. V was pared by 4 bases and J by 9 bases, with 10 bases between. The CDR3 spells CASSYLPSSPLHF. In DNA, the CDR3 is TGTGCCAGCAGCTACCTACCCAGTTCACCCCTCCACTTT.

This clonotype appeared many times. The rearrangement uses TRBV13 and TRBJ2-7; 12 bases map to TRBD2. Germline assignment: CDR1 PRHDT and CDR2 FYEKMQ (reference sequence). The CDR3 is 18 amino acids. Trimming at V came to 5 bases and at J to 4 bases, leaving 15 bases not matched to a gene. As DNA, the CDR3 is TGTGCCAGCAGCAACCGACTAGCGGGAGAGGTTAGCAGTTACGAGCAGTACTTC. This encodes CASSNRLAGEVSSYEQYF.

The chain links TRBV5-6 to TRBJ1-1; D gene unclear. Germline loops: CDR1 SGHDT, CDR2 YYEEEE. The CDR3 sequence is 14 residues long. Trimming took 4 bases from V and 3 from J, leaving 13 bases between them. The CDR3 here is CASSRGRIDTEAFF. For the CDR3, the DNA is TGTGCCAGCAGCCGCGGGAGGATAGACACTGAAGCTTTCTTT.

CDR3 nucleotide sequence: TGTGCCAGCAGCGTTACTAGCGGGGCCTGGGATGAGCAGTTCTTC. Translation: CASSVTSGAWDEQFF. The chain recombines TRBV11-1 with TRBJ2-1, with TRBD2 matching 10 bases. CDR1 and CDR2 (germline): SGHAT, FQDESV (reference sequence). V shed 5 bases, J shed 8 bases, and the junction held 9 bases outside the gene matches. The CDR3 contains 15 residues.

The table lists this clonotype with a few counts. It may be a read error: a sequence one base away is much more abundant. The chain employs TRBV20-1 and TRBJ2-1, with unresolved D. The CDR3 totals 15 residues. Germline-derived CDR1 and CDR2 are DFQATT and SNEGSKA (reference sequence). CDR3 loop: CSARDQSVSSNEQFF. CDR3 in DNA: TGCAGTGCTAGAGATCAAAGCGTTTCCTCCAATGAGCAGTTCTTC.